Listed below are T cell receptor beta chains from one sample, sequenced in a study of T cells in localized non-small cell lung cancer. Here immunoSEQ multiplex PCR was the method, and the copy in TCRdb shows in-frame clones only, minus some. Of 55,000 to 80,000 clones listed, 84% are singletons. Sequencing was performed on peripheral blood, taken before any cancer treatment. The origin of the receptors is an older female donor with stage I lung adenocarcinoma. Each CDR3 is given with its conserved first and last residue. The D gene is left open where the match is weak. The size field is filled for only some rows; it gives once, few, many or a size class.

V	D	size	J	DNA	CDR3
TRBV6-5	TRBD2	.	TRBJ2-1	TGTGCCAGCAGTTACCTAAGCGGGAGCTCCTACAATGAGCAGTTCTTC	CASSYLSGSSYNEQFF
TRBV5-6	.	.	TRBJ2-2	TGTGCCAGCAGCCTAAGGAGGGGACCCACCGGGGAGCTGTTTTTT	CASSLRRGPTGELFF
TRBV12-5	TRBD2	.	TRBJ2-3	TGTGCTAGTGGTTCCCTGGGGGGGAGCACAGATACGCAGTATTTT	CASGSLGGSTDTQYF
TRBV5-4	.	.	TRBJ1-2	TGTGCCAGCATGCCCCCAAGGGGAACGCTCACCTCCAACTATGGCTACACCTTC	CASMPPRGTLTSNYGYTF
TRBV7-9	.	.	TRBJ2-5	TGTGCCAGCAGCGGCGGGGCTTACGATCAAGAGACCCAGTACTTC	CASSGGAYDQETQYF
TRBV4-2	.	.	TRBJ1-1	TGTGCCAGCAGCCAAGAGACAGGAAGGGTTTTTAGAGCTTTCTTT	CASSQETGRVFRAFF
TRBV6-1	.	.	TRBJ1-5	TGTGCCAGCAGTTCAGGGTGGAATCAGCCCCAGCATTTT	CASSSGWNQPQHF
TRBV19	.	.	TRBJ1-4	TGTGCCAGTAGTATAAGACAGCTTAATGAAAAACTGTTTTTT	CASSIRQLNEKLFF
TRBV30	.	.	TRBJ2-5	TGTGCCTGGAGTGTATGGGAAAGCGGGCAGACCCAGTACTTC	CAWSVWESGQTQYF
TRBV30	.	.	TRBJ2-1	TGTGCCTGGAGTCTTTATTACGGGGAGCCCTACAATGAGCAGTTCTTC	CAWSLYYGEPYNEQFF
TRBV6-4	.	.	TRBJ2-3	TGTGCCAGCAGTGACAGGGGATCTAGCACAGATACGCAGTATTTT	CASSDRGSSTDTQYF
TRBV7-9	.	.	TRBJ1-5	TGTGCCAGCAGCTTAGGCGGTCAGCCCCAGCATTTT	CASSLGGQPQHF
TRBV7-2	.	.	TRBJ2-1	TGTGCCAGCAGCCCGGATTTGAAGCAGTTCTTC	CASSPDLKQFF
TRBV5-6	.	.	TRBJ1-5	TGTGCCAGCAGCAGCGGACGGTTGACCCCTCAGCCCCAGCATTTT	CASSSGRLTPQPQHF
TRBV6-5	.	once	TRBJ2-7	TGTGCCAGCAGTTACGACGGGACCGGCTACGAGCAGTACTTC	CASSYDGTGYEQYF
TRBV6-5	TRBD1	.	TRBJ1-2	TGTGCCAGCAGTTCTTACCGGGACAGGGTGACCTACACCTTC	CASSSYRDRVTYTF
TRBV19	.	.	TRBJ1-2	TGTGCCAGTAGTATAGATGCCAGGGACCCGGCAGGCTACACCTTC	CASSIDARDPAGYTF
TRBV10-3	.	.	TRBJ1-5	TGTGCCATCAGTGAATCCCGTACTCAGCCCCAGCATTTT	CAISESRTQPQHF
TRBV5-6	TRBD1	few	TRBJ1-1	TGTGCCAGCAGCTTGGCAGGGGGGAACGTGAACACTGAAGCTTTCTTT	CASSLAGGNVNTEAFF
TRBV4-1	.	few	TRBJ1-6	TGCGCCAGCAGCCAGGAAACGGGTCTCTATTCACCCCTCCACTTT	CASSQETGLYSPLHF
TRBV27	TRBD1	.	TRBJ2-1	TGTGCCAGCAGTTCTCTCGGGACAGAGAAGTTGTATGAGCAGTTCTTC	CASSSLGTEKLYEQFF
TRBV7-9	TRBD1	.	TRBJ1-2	TGTGCCAGCAGCTTGCCCACTGACAGGGACAAGGCTGGCTACACCTTC	CASSLPTDRDKAGYTF
TRBV5-6	TRBD2	.	TRBJ2-3	TGTGCCAGCAGCTTGAAAAGCGGGGGATCAGATACGCAGTATTTT	CASSLKSGGSDTQYF
TRBV7-9	.	.	TRBJ2-7	TGTGCCAGCAGCCCCGGGACCCGAGACGAGCAGTACTTC	CASSPGTRDEQYF
TRBV11-3	.	.	TRBJ2-3	TGTGCCAGCAGCTTGCCAACAGCGCCAAGGGATACGCAGTATTTT	CASSLPTAPRDTQYF
TRBV4-1	.	.	TRBJ1-4	TGCGCCAGCAGCCAATTTACCCGACAGCAGGGAACTAATGAAAAACTGTTTTTT	CASSQFTRQQGTNEKLFF
TRBV5-4	.	.	TRBJ1-1	TGTGCCAGCAGCTTGGAGGGGCTCACTGAAGCTTTCTTT	CASSLEGLTEAFF
TRBV29-1	.	few	TRBJ1-1	TGCAGCGTCGGTTCCTCAGGATTCAACACTGAAGCTTTCTTT	CSVGSSGFNTEAFF
TRBV6-4	.	.	TRBJ2-3	TGTGCCAGCAGTGGGGGTTTCGGGGTCACAGATACGCAGTATTTT	CASSGGFGVTDTQYF
TRBV19	TRBD1	.	TRBJ1-5	TGTGCCACCCGGGACAGGCCATTAAGCAATCAGCCCCAGCATTTT	CATRDRPLSNQPQHF
TRBV9	TRBD1	.	TRBJ1-1	TGTGCCAGCAGCTTAAACCCCGGGACAGAGAACACTGAAGCTTTCTTT	CASSLNPGTENTEAFF